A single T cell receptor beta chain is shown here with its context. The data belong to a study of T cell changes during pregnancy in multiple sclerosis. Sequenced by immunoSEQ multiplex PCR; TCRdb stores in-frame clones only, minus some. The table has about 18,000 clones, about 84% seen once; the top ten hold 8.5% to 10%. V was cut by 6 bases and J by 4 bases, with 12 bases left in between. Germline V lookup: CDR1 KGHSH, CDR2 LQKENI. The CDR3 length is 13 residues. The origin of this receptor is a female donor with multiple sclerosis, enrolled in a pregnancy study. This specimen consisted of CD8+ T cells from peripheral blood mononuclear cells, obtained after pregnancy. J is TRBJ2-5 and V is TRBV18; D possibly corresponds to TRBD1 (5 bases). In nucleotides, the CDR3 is TGTGCCAGCTCGTCTCAGGGATCAGAGACCCAGTACTTC. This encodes CASSSQGSETQYF. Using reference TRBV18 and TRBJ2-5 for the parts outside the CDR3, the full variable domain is NAGVMQNPRHLVRRRGQEARLRCSPMKGHSHVYWYRQLPEEGLKFMVYLQKENIIDESGMPKERFSAEFPKEGPSILRIQQVVRGDSAAYFCASSSQGSETQYFGPGTRLLVL.